The present T cell receptor beta chain was sequenced within a study of CD8 T cells in ankylosing spondylitis. Study results and caveats: Disease-linked clones reportedly concentrated significantly in matched ankylosing spondylitis synovial fluid. Blood from ankylosing spondylitis patients appeared to carry a characteristic roughly eight-variant TCR beta motif. Relatively scarce in peripheral blood, disease-linked clones were CD8+.

In this sample, this clonotype turned up many times. The target antigen is unknown. 5'-RACE, quantitative and with molecular barcodes, yielded the TCR beta libraries. TCRdb redid the calling of the 5' RACE reads with MiXCR, one entry per CDR3 protein. The sample yields around 180,000 distinct CDR3 sequences, roughly 18% seen once. The germline gives CDR1 LGHNA, CDR2 YSLEER. The CDR3 is 13 residues long. Trimming stripped 0 bases from V and 9 bases from J, with 8 bases between. Sequencing was performed on blood, either unsorted or a sorted T cell fraction (not recorded which). The chain combines TRBV4-3 with TRBJ2-2, with D hard to call. The receptor was isolated from a male donor aged 5-29 years with ankylosing spondylitis or in good health (not recorded which). The CDR3 bases are TGCGCCAGCAGCCAAGACCGCGGCCGGGAGCTGTTTTTT. Its translation: CASSQDRGRELFF.